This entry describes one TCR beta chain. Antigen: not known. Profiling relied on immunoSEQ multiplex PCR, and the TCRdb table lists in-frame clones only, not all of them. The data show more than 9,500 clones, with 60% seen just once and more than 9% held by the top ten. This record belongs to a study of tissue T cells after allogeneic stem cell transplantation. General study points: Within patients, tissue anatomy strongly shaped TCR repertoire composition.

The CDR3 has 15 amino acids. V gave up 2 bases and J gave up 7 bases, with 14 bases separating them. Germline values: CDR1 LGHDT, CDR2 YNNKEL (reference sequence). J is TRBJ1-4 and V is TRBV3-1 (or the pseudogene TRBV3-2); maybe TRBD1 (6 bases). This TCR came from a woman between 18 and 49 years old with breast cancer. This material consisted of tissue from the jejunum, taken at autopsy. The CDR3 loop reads CASSQTGLSSEKLFF. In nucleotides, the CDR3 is TGTGCCAGCAGCCAAACAGGGTTAAGCAGTGAAAAACTGTTTTTT.